This TCR beta chain was sequenced for a study of circulating CD8 cells and anti-PD-1 response in melanoma. Findings and caveats of the study: Previously treated and treatment-naive patients were pooled together.

From live CD3+CD8+TCRalphabeta+ cells, four PD-1 and/or TIGIT subsets were sorted. This clonotype is classed as large. Its target is not known. V was clipped by 0 bases and J by 11 bases, with 15 bases between them. CDR1 SQVTM and CDR2 ANQGSEA come from the germline V gene. The CDR3 runs to 13 residues. The QIAseq Immune Repertoire TCR panel built the libraries from roughly 15 ng of total RNA. TCRdb reanalysed the reads using MiXCR and keeps one entry per CDR3 protein. The sample includes around 490 distinct CDR3 sequences, more than 6% of them seen just once. This specimen consisted of CD8+ T cells from PBMCs, obtained at baseline or after one month of anti-PD-1 therapy (not recorded which). The source is a human donor with melanoma. The genes are TRBV29-1 and TRBJ2-3, with D possibly matching TRBD1 (5 bases). The CDR3 loop reads CSVEDSAPQGQYF. CDR3 nucleotide sequence: TGCAGCGTTGAAGACTCAGCGCCGCAGGGGCAGTATTTT.